The 8 T cell receptor beta chains below come from one sample, sequenced in a study of PD-1 blockade in classical Hodgkin lymphoma. The protocol was immunoSEQ multiplex PCR, while the TCRdb copy is restricted to in-frame clones and leaves out a portion. This table has approximately 44,000 clones, 60% to 80% appearing once. Indicated time point: cycle 4 day 1 (C4D1), after 6 weeks of nivolumab. Each patient experienced a relapse that followed autologous stem cell transplantation, and brentuximab vedotin exposure varied. Sequences were derived from peripheral blood mononuclear cells (PBMCs), sampled before the fourth cycle of nivolumab. The receptors were sampled from a human donor with classical Hodgkin lymphoma.

This clone was detected only a few times. This chain joins TRBV18 and TRBJ2-1, with 11 nucleotides matching TRBD2. The J segment lost 3 bases and the V segment lost 6 bases, leaving 4 bases of the junction unmatched. This CDR3 is built from 15 residues. Germline V lookup: CDR1 KGHSH, CDR2 LQKENI. CDR3 sequence reads: CASSPSGGFYNEQFF. In nucleotides, the CDR3 is TGTGCCAGCTCTCCTAGCGGGGGGTTCTACAATGAGCAGTTCTTC.

Points on this clone: One end of the junction does not line up with germline, which may come from a read error. This chain uses TRBV18 with TRBJ2-1; D unresolved. This CDR3 has 14 residues. Germline CDR1 reads KGHSH; CDR2 reads LQKENI. CDR3 sequence (DNA): TGTGCCAGCTCCCCACAGAGCTCCTACAATGAGCAGTTCTTC. As protein: CASSPQSSYNEQFF.

The V gene is TRBV9, the J gene TRBJ1-3; D gene ambiguous. Germline CDR1 SGDLS, CDR2 YYNGEE. Deletions cut 5 bases from V and 4 bases from J, with 7 bases between. There are 12 residues in the CDR3. CDR3 loop: CASRNLGNTIYF. CDR3 nucleotide sequence: TGTGCCAGCAGGAATCTAGGAAACACCATATATTTT. The full variable domain, with the rest looked up from reference TRBV9 and TRBJ1-3, is DSGVTQTPKHLITATGQRVTLRCSPRSGDLSVYWYQQSLDQGLQFLIQYYNGEERAKGNILERFSAQQFPDLHSELNLSSLELGDSALYFCASRNLGNTIYFGEGSWLTVV.

In regard to this clone: The same CDR3 is also encoded by other DNA sequences in this sample. The chain joins TRBV5-4 to TRBJ2-3, with D unresolved. V lost 0 bases to trimming and J lost 3 bases, with 5 bases between them. This CDR3 has 13 amino acids. Germline CDR1 and CDR2: SGHNT and YYREEE (reference sequence). The CDR3: CASSLEPTDTQYF. Written as DNA, the CDR3 is TGTGCCAGCAGCTTGGAACCTACAGATACGCAGTATTTT.

This clone was seen only a few times. V is TRBV25-1 and J is TRBJ2-6; 8 bases align to TRBD2. CDR3 length equals 18 residues. The trim removed 3 bases at V and 0 bases at J, leaving 7 bases unmatched. In germline, CDR1 is MGHDK, CDR2 SYGVNS. As DNA, the CDR3 is TGTGCCAGCAGTGAGACCCCGGGGGGGGGCTCTGGGGCCAACGTCCTGACTTTC. This gives the protein CASSETPGGGSGANVLTF.

The chain links TRBV7-8 to TRBJ2-1, with 9 positions matching TRBD2. This CDR3 region has 16 residues. Germline V lookup: CDR1 SGHVS, CDR2 FQNEAQ. Trimming at V came to 2 bases and at J to 5 bases, leaving 7 bases not matched to a gene. CDR3 loop: CASSLFASGVDNEQFF. CDR3 DNA: TGTGCCAGCAGCTTATTTGCTAGCGGGGTAGACAATGAGCAGTTCTTC.

The rearrangement links TRBV7-2 to TRBJ2-6; D ambiguous. CDR3 length: 15 residues. Germline values: CDR1 SGHTA, CDR2 FQGNSA. V was clipped by 2 bases and J by 0 bases, with 5 bases between them. The CDR3 DNA reads as TGTGCCAGCAGCTTATCAACCTCTGGGGCCAACGTCCTGACTTTC. Translated, it gives CASSLSTSGANVLTF.

The chain carries TRBV13 and TRBJ2-2; perhaps D is TRBD1 or TRBD2 (5 bases each). Trimming cost V 0 bases and J 6 bases, with 5 bases left between them. CDR3 size: 13 residues. Germline V gene sequence: CDR1 PRHDT, CDR2 FYEKMQ (reference sequence). CDR3 DNA sequence: TGTGCCAGCAGCTTAGGGGGACCCGGGGAGCTGTTTTTT. This encodes CASSLGGPGELFF. The full variable domain, rest sourced from reference TRBV13 and TRBJ2-2, is AAGVIQSPRHLIKEKRETATLKCYPIPRHDTVYWYQQGPGQDPQFLISFYEKMQSDKGSIPDRFSAQQFSDYHSELNMSSLELGDSALYFCASSLGGPGELFFGEGSRLTVL.